This T cell receptor (beta chain) was recorded in a study of post-analysis software for immune sequencing data. Study in general: Several disease courses (relapsing-remitting, secondary progressive and progressive-relapsing) of multiple sclerosis were included. Study observations and caveats: With F measure, samples from one preparation batch clustered together strongly. Relative to controls, patients had about 5 TRBV segments at higher frequency, with TRBV5-6, TRBV5-1 and TRBV20-1 among these.

Incorporated into the TCR beta cDNA libraries were unique molecular identifiers, which served to reduce PCR and sequencing biases. From around 0.96 to 9.9 million T cells, roughly 0.5 million cDNA molecules were obtained. TCRdb independently ran MiXCR on the PCR reads; one entry per CDR3 protein. The repertoire holds fewer than 600,000 distinct CDR3 sequences, approximately 46% seen once, with over 10% in the top ten. The V and J ends lost 6 bases and 0 bases respectively, with 14 bases between them. There are 15 residues in the CDR3. CDR1 MNHNY and CDR2 SVGAGI come from the germline V gene (reference sequence). Worth noting for this clonotype: What it binds is unknown.

The rearrangement links TRBV6-6 to TRBJ1-2; D might be TRBD1 (6 bases). Sequencing input: blood. The receptor was isolated from a girl between 10 and 17 years old with multiple sclerosis. The CDR3 region has the DNA TGTGCCAGCAGACGACAGGTGGCTACTAACTATGGCTACACCTTC. Translation: CASRRQVATNYGYTF.